This T cell receptor (beta chain) derives from a study of blood T cell repertoires in COVID-19. The junction had 9 bases not matched to a gene; V was cut back by 3 bases and J by 9 bases. Germline V gives CDR1 GTSNPN, CDR2 SVGIG (reference sequence). The CDR3 has 15 residues. TCRdb's table, derived via immunoSEQ multiplex PCR, lists solely in-frame clones and lacks some. The sample includes fewer than 200,000 clones, around four fifths of them seen just once. Specimen: PBMCs or T cells enriched from blood (not recorded which). The receptor was isolated from a woman aged 50 to 65 who had recovered from COVID-19. This chain connects TRBV30 to TRBJ2-1, with 12 bases identical to TRBD2. The CDR3 is CAWSAPSGGAAEQFF. The CDR3 nucleotides read TGTGCCTGGAGCGCCCCTAGCGGGGGGGCTGCTGAGCAGTTCTTC.